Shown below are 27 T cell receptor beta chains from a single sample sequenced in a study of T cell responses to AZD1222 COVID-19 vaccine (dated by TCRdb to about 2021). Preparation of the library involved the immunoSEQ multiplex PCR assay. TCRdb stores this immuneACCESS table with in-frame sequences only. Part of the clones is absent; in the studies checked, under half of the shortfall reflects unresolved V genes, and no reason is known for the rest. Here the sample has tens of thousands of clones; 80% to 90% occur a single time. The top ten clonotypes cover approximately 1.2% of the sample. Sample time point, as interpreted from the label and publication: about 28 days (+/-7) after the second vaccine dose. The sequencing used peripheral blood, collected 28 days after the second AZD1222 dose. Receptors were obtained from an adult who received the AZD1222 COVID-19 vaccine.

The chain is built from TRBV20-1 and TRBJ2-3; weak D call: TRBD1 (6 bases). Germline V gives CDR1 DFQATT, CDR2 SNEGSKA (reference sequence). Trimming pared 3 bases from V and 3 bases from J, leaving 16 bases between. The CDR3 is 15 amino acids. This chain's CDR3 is CSASPSQGPTDTQYF. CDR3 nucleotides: TGCAGTGCTAGTCCTTCACAGGGTCCGACAGATACGCAGTATTTT.

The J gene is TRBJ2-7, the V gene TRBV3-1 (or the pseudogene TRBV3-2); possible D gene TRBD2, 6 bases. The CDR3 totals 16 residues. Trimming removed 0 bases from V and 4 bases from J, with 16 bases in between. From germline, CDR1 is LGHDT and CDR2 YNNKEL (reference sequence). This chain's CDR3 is CASSQDYGGTTYEQYF. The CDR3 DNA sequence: TGTGCCAGCAGCCAAGATTACGGGGGAACTACTTACGAGCAGTACTTC.

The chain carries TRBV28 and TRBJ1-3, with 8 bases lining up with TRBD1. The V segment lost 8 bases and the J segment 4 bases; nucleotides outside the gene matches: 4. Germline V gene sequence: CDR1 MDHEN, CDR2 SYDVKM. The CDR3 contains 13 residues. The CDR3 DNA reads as TGTGCCAGCTTTCAGGGGGCGGGAAACACCATATATTTT. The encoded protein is CASFQGAGNTIYF.

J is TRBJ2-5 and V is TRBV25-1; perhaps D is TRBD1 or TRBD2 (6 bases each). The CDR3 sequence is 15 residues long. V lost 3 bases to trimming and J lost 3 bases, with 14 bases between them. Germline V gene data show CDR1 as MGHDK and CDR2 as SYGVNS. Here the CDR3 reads CASSDAGTPEETQYF. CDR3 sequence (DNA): TGTGCCAGCAGTGACGCGGGGACACCCGAAGAGACCCAGTACTTC.

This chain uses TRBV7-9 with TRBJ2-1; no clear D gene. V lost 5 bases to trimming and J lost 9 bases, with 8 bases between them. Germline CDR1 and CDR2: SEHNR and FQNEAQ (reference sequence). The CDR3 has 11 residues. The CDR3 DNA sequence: TGTGCCAGCAGCCCAAGTCTTGAGCAGTTCTTC. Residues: CASSPSLEQFF.

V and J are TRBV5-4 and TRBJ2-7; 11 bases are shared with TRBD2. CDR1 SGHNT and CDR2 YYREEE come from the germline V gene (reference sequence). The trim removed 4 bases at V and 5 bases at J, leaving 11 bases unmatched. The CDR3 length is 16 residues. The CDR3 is CASSPLGGLAADEQYF. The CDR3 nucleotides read TGTGCCAGCAGCCCACTTGGGGGACTAGCGGCCGACGAGCAGTACTTC.

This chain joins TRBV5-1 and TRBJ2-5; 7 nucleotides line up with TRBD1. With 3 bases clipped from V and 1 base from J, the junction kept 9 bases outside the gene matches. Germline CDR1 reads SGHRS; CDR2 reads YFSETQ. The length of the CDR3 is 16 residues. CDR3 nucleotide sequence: TGCGCCAGCAGCTCCCTACAGGGGCCCCCCCAAGAGACCCAGTACTTC. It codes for CASSSLQGPPQETQYF.

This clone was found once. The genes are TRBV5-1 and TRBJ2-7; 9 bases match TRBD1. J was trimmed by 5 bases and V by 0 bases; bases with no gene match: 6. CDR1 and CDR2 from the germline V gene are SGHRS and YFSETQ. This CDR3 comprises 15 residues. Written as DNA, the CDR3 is TGCGCCAGCAGCTTGGCCGGGGGACAGGGTAACGAGCAGTACTTC. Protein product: CASSLAGGQGNEQYF.

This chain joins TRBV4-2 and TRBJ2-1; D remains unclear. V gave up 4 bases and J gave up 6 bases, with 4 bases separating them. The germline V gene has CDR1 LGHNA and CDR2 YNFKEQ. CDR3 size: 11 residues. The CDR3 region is CASSRRNEQFF. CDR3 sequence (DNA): TGTGCCAGCAGCCGCCGCAATGAGCAGTTCTTC.

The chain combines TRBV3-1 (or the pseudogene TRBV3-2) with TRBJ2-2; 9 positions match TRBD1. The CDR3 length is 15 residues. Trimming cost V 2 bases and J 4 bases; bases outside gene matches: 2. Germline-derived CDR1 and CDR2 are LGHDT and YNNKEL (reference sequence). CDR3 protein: CASSQSDRGTGELFF. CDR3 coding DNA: TGTGCCAGCAGCCAATCGGACAGGGGCACCGGGGAGCTGTTTTTT.

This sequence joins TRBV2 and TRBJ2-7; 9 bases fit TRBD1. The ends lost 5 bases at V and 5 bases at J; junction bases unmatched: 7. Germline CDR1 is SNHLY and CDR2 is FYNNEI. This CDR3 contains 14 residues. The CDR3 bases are TGTGCCAGCAGTCGACAGGGGGGCATACACGAGCAGTACTTC. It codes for CASSRQGGIHEQYF.

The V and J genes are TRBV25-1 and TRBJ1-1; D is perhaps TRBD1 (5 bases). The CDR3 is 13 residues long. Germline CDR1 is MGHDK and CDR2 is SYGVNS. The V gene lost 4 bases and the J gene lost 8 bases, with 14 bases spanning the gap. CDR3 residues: CASSGPGSPEAFF. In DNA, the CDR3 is TGTGCCAGCAGTGGACCAGGGTCACCAGAAGCTTTCTTT.

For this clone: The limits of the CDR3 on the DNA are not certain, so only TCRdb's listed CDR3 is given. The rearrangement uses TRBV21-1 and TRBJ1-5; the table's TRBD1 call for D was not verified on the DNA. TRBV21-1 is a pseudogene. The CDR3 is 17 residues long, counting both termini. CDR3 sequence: CASSKPEWGGGNQPQHF.

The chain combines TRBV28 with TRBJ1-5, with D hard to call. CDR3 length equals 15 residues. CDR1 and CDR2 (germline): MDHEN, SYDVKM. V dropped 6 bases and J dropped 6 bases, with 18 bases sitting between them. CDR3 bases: TGTGCCAGCAGCCCTAGCGACATCCGTGCTCAGCCCCAGCATTTT. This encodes CASSPSDIRAQPQHF.

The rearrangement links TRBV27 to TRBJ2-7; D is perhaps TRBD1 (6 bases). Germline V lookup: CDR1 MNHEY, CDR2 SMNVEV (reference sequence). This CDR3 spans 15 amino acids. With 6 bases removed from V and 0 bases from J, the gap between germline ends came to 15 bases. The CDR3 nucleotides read TGTGCCAGCAGCGTTACAGGGTCGAACTCCTACGAGCAGTACTTC. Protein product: CASSVTGSNSYEQYF.

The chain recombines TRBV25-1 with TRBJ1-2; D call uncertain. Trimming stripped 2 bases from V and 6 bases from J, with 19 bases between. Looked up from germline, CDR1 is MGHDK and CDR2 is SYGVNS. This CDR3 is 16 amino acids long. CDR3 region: CASSEIGAGGRDGYTF. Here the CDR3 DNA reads TGTGCCAGCAGTGAAATTGGAGCAGGCGGAAGGGATGGCTACACCTTC.

This CDR3 is CASSRLAGNEQFF. The DNA for the CDR3 is TGTGCCAGCAGTAGACTAGCGGGAAATGAGCAGTTCTTC. The gene calls are TRBV2 and TRBJ2-1, with TRBD2 matching over 11 bases. Trimming took 5 bases from V and 7 from J; bases not matched to a gene: 1. Germline V gene data show CDR1 as SNHLY and CDR2 as FYNNEI. This CDR3 is built from 13 residues.

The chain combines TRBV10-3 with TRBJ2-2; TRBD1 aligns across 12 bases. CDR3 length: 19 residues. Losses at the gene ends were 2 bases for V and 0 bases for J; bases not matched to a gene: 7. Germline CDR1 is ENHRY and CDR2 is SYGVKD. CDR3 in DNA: TGTGCCATCAGTGAGACCGGGACAGGGGGCGGAACGAACACCGGGGAGCTGTTTTTT. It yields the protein CAISETGTGGGTNTGELFF.

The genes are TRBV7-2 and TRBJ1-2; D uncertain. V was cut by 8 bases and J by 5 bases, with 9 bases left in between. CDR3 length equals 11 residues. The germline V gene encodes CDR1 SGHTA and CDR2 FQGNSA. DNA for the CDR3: TGTGCCAGCGGCGGGTTTTATGGCTACACCTTC. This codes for CASGGFYGYTF.

The CDR3 DNA sequence: TGTGCCACCAGTGATGTTTCCCTAGGGGGAGAGACCCAGTACTTC. Residues: CATSDVSLGGETQYF. The chain employs TRBV24-1 and TRBJ2-5, with D perhaps matching TRBD1 (6 bases). This CDR3 contains 15 residues. Trimming removed 3 bases from V and 4 bases from J, with 14 bases in between. The germline V gene has CDR1 KGHDR and CDR2 SFDVKD.

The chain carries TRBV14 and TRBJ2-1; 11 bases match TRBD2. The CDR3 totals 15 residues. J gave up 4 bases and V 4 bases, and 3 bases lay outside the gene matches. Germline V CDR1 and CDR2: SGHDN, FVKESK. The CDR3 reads CASSLLAGAYNEQFF. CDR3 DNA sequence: TGTGCCAGCAGCCTACTAGCGGGAGCTTACAATGAGCAGTTCTTC.

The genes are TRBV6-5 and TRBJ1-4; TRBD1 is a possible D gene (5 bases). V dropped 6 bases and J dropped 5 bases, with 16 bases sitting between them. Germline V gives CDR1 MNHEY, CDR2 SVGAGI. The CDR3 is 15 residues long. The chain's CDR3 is CASSPSLQGNEKLFF. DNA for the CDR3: TGTGCCAGCAGCCCCTCTCTGCAGGGAAATGAAAAACTGTTTTTT.

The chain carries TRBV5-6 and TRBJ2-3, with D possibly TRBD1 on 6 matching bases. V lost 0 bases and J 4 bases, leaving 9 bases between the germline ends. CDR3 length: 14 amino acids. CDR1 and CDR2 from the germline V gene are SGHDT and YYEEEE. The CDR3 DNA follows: TGTGCCAGCAGCTTGGACAGGGTGGCAGATACGCAGTATTTT. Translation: CASSLDRVADTQYF.

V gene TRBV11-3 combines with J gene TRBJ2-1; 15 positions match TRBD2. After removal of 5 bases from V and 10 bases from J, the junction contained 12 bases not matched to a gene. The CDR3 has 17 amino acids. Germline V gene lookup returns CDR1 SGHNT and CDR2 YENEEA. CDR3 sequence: CASSPLPGTSGRLEQFF. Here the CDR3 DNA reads TGTGCCAGCAGCCCCCTCCCGGGGACTAGCGGGAGGCTCGAGCAGTTCTTC. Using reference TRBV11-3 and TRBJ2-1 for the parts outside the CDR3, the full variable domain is EAGVVQSPRYKIIEKKQPVAFWCNPISGHNTLYWYLQNLGQGPELLIRYENEEAVDDSQLPKDRFSAERLKGVDSTLKIQPAELGDSAVYLCASSPLPGTSGRLEQFFGPGTRLTVL.

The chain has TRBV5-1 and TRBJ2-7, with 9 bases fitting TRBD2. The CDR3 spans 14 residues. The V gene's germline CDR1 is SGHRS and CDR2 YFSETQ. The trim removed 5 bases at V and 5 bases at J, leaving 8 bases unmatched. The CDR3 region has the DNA TGCGCCAGCAGTTTAGCGGGAGAGTCTGACGAGCAGTACTTC. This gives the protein CASSLAGESDEQYF.

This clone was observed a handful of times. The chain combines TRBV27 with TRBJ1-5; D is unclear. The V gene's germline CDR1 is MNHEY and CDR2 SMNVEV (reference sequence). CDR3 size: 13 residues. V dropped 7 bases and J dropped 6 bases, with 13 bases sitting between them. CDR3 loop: CASTLSRGQPQHF. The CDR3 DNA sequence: TGTGCCAGCACCCTCTCCCGGGGTCAGCCCCAGCATTTT.

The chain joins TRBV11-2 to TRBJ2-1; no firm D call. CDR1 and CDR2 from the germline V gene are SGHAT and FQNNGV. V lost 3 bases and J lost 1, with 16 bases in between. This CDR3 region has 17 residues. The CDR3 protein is CASSFPRTTQSYNEQFF. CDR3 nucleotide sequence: TGTGCCAGCAGCTTTCCCCGGACGACCCAGTCCTACAATGAGCAGTTCTTC.